This is a list of T cell receptor beta chains from one sample in a study of shared clonotypes between healthy human individuals. Clones were sequenced by immunoSEQ multiplex PCR, and TCRdb holds only the in-frame ones, with some missing. The table records roughly 1,500,000 clones, approximately 98.5% of them present only once. Specimen: naive CD4+ T cells sorted from blood. These receptors were obtained from a man aged 25 to 45 in good health. CDR3s include the opening cysteine and the closing phenylalanine or tryptophan. The D gene is left open where the match is weak. Where a row states a size, it is once, few, many or the class of an expanded clone; other rows omit it.

cdr3_aa cdr3_nt clone_size j_call v_call d_call
CASSLTGTGVNEQFF TGTGCCAGCAGCTTAACCGGGACAGGGGTCAATGAGCAGTTCTTC once TRBJ2-1 TRBV7-6 TRBD1
CASTNPGLAGGQTGELFF TGTGCCAGCACAAATCCGGGACTAGCGGGAGGGCAAACCGGGGAGCTGTTTTTT NA TRBJ2-2 TRBV28 TRBD2
CSGQMGDGQPQHF TGCAGCGGTCAAATGGGGGATGGACAGCCCCAGCATTTT NA TRBJ1-5 TRBV29-1 NA
CASSYRRSGRVLYF TGTGCCAGCAGCTACCGCAGGAGCGGGAGGGTCCTGTATTTT NA TRBJ2-3 TRBV7-6 TRBD2
CASSTLGDHLNYGYTF TGTGCCAGCAGTACCCTGGGAGACCACCTGAACTATGGCTACACCTTC NA TRBJ1-2 TRBV28 NA
CASSKGAQETQYF TGTGCCAGCAGCAAGGGGGCCCAAGAGACCCAGTACTTC NA TRBJ2-5 TRBV11-2 TRBD1
CASERTSGSEQYF TGTGCCAGTGAAAGGACTAGCGGGTCGGAGCAGTACTTC NA TRBJ2-7 TRBV19 TRBD2
CASSTGLWQPQHF TGTGCCAGCAGTACAGGGCTTTGGCAGCCCCAGCATTTT NA TRBJ1-5 TRBV27 NA
CATRPLAGINGYTF TGTGCCACCCGGCCTCTCGCAGGGATCAATGGCTACACCTTC once TRBJ1-2 TRBV2 NA
CASSVGGEQYF TGCGCCAGCAGCGTAGGTGGTGAGCAGTACTTC once TRBJ2-7 TRBV5-1 NA
CASSLGGTGKKETQYF TGTGCCAGCAGCTTGGGGGGGACAGGGAAGAAAGAGACCCAGTACTTC NA TRBJ2-5 TRBV5-4 TRBD1
CASRTTSFDTGELFF TGTGCCAGCAGGACGACTAGCTTCGACACCGGGGAGCTGTTTTTT NA TRBJ2-2 TRBV6-5 TRBD2
CASSLNGGLPYEQYF TGCGCCAGCAGCTTGAATGGGGGACTACCCTACGAGCAGTACTTC NA TRBJ2-7 TRBV5-1 TRBD2
CASSYSTLGRGGYTF TGTGCCAGCAGTTACTCGACGCTCGGCAGGGGAGGCTACACCTTC NA TRBJ1-2 TRBV6-6 NA
CAISELGGKGEQFF TGTGCCATCAGTGAGTTGGGAGGGAAGGGGGAGCAGTTCTTC NA TRBJ2-1 TRBV10-3 TRBD2
CASTDRVNYGYTF TGCGCCAGCACCGACAGGGTAAACTATGGCTACACCTTC NA TRBJ1-2 TRBV5-1 TRBD1
CASSFLTGAKEKLFF TGTGCCAGCAGTTTCCTGACAGGGGCGAAGGAAAAACTGTTTTTT NA TRBJ1-4 TRBV28 TRBD1
CASSELRGGDTEAFF TGCGCCAGCAGTGAGCTTCGTGGGGGGGACACTGAAGCTTTCTTT NA TRBJ1-1 TRBV10-1 NA
CASSLDTAYNEQFF TGCGCCAGCAGCTTGGATACAGCCTACAATGAGCAGTTCTTC NA TRBJ2-1 TRBV5-1 NA
CASSPRLAGTGELFF TGTGCCAGCAGCCCGCGCCTAGCGGGAACCGGGGAGCTGTTTTTT NA TRBJ2-2 TRBV7-3 TRBD2
CASTRKTGNYGYTF TGTGCCAGCACCCGAAAGACAGGGAACTATGGCTACACCTTC NA TRBJ1-2 TRBV7-2 TRBD1
CASSVSEGGPNTIYF TGTGCCAGCAGCGTCAGCGAAGGGGGCCCTAACACCATATATTTT NA TRBJ1-3 TRBV9 TRBD1
CASGEATLIPQYF TGTGCCAGCGGAGAGGCGACGCTAATACCGCAGTATTTT NA TRBJ2-3 TRBV6-6 NA
CAISGGASDSYEQYF TGTGCCATCAGTGGGGGAGCTAGCGACTCCTACGAGCAGTACTTC NA TRBJ2-7 TRBV10-3 NA
CSVDRSASGKETQYF TGCAGCGTTGATAGGTCGGCTAGCGGGAAAGAGACCCAGTACTTC NA TRBJ2-5 TRBV29-1 TRBD2
CASRSGGGTSPNEQFF TGTGCCAGCCGTTCAGGGGGCGGGACCTCTCCCAATGAGCAGTTCTTC NA TRBJ2-1 TRBV6-6 TRBD1
CSVGGPHYGYTF TGCAGCGTTGGGGGACCGCACTATGGCTACACCTTC NA TRBJ1-2 TRBV29-1 NA
CASSPGGTGHTEAFF TGTGCCAGCTCACCAGGGGGGACAGGGCACACTGAAGCTTTCTTT NA TRBJ1-1 TRBV18 TRBD1
CATSLEGWRLPAEQYF TGTGCCACCAGCCTTGAGGGGTGGCGGCTCCCGGCCGAGCAGTACTTC NA TRBJ2-7 TRBV15 NA
CASSPDRSNQPQHF TGTGCCAGCAGCCCAGACAGGAGCAATCAGCCCCAGCATTTT NA TRBJ1-5 TRBV7-2 NA
CASSSEGLGEKLFF TGTGCCAGCAGTTCTGAAGGGTTGGGTGAAAAACTGTTTTTT NA TRBJ1-4 TRBV28 NA
CASSLKGASWTGELFF TGTGCCAGCAGCTTAAAGGGAGCGAGTTGGACCGGGGAGCTGTTTTTT NA TRBJ2-2 TRBV5-4 NA
CASSLSGGGPSYNEQFF TGTGCCAGCAGCTTGTCGGGGGGAGGCCCCTCCTACAATGAGCAGTTCTTC NA TRBJ2-1 TRBV5-4 TRBD2
CASSDKGGAYEQYF TGCGCCAGCAGCGACAAGGGGGGAGCTTACGAGCAGTACTTC NA TRBJ2-7 TRBV5-1 NA
CATSRGDSRETQYF TGTGCCACCAGCAGAGGTGACAGCAGAGAGACCCAGTACTTC NA TRBJ2-5 TRBV15 NA
CASKAPRDYNEQFF TGTGCCAGCAAAGCCCCCAGAGACTACAATGAGCAGTTCTTC NA TRBJ2-1 TRBV2 NA
CASSVGGDRAYGYTF TGTGCCAGCAGTGTTGGAGGCGACAGGGCCTATGGCTACACCTTC NA TRBJ1-2 TRBV6-1 TRBD1
CASSLRRGGRRNTGELFF TGTGCCAGCAGCTTACGTCGAGGGGGACGGAGAAACACCGGGGAGCTGTTTTTT once TRBJ2-2 TRBV7-9 NA
CASSQGLASLAKNIQYF TGTGCCAGCAGCCAAGGCCTGGCGTCACTAGCCAAAAACATTCAGTACTTC NA TRBJ2-4 TRBV4-2 NA
CASSLEDRGTDTQYF TGCGCCAGCAGCTTAGAGGACAGGGGGACAGATACGCAGTATTTT NA TRBJ2-3 TRBV5-1 TRBD1
CASSLRPGQGLQQYF TGCGCCAGCAGCTTAAGACCGGGACAGGGGTTGCAGCAGTACTTC NA TRBJ2-7 TRBV5-1 TRBD1
CACTRDRVDEQYF TGTGCCTGCACCCGGGACAGGGTCGACGAGCAGTACTTC NA TRBJ2-7 TRBV6-1 TRBD1